The 3 T cell receptor beta chains listed next were all sequenced from one sample in a study of T cell changes during pregnancy in multiple sclerosis. Repertoires were generated with immunoSEQ multiplex PCR, while TCRdb's copy carries only in-frame clones and drops some. The table shows around 50,000 clones, with roughly 89% occurring only once. The input for sequencing was peripheral blood, taken in the first trimester of pregnancy. The receptor source for this set is a female donor with multiple sclerosis, enrolled in a pregnancy study.

The V and J genes are TRBV2 and TRBJ1-5; TRBD1 aligns across 8 bases. This CDR3 is 16 amino acids long. The germline V gene has CDR1 SNHLY and CDR2 FYNNEI. V lost 6 bases to trimming and J lost 2 bases; unmatched junction nucleotides: 9. CDR3: CASRETGARGNQPQHF. The CDR3 nucleotides are TGTGCCAGCAGGGAGACAGGGGCCAGAGGCAATCAGCCCCAGCATTTT.

This clone was found once. The J gene is TRBJ1-2, the V gene TRBV27; D uncertain. This CDR3 is 14 amino acids long. The germline CDR1 and CDR2 sequences are MNHEY and SMNVEV (reference sequence). V lost 5 bases and J 4 bases, leaving 14 bases between the germline ends. CDR3 DNA: TGTGCCAGCAGTCGCCGGCGGGAGACCTATGGCTACACCTTC. It encodes CASSRRRETYGYTF.

The chain links TRBV7-3 to TRBJ2-2; TRBD2 might be the D (5 bases). V lost 5 bases, J lost 4 bases, and 14 bases lay in between. Germline V gene lookup returns CDR1 SGHTA and CDR2 FQGTGA. The CDR3 length is 15 residues. CDR3 sequence reads: CASSPNPGSTGELFF. The DNA for the CDR3 is TGTGCCAGCAGCCCCAATCCGGGGAGCACCGGGGAGCTGTTTTTT.